Listed below are T cell receptor beta chains from one sample, sequenced in a study of type 1 and type 2 diabetes patients. TCRdb reanalysed the multiplex PCR reads using MiXCR and keeps one entry per CDR3 protein. The table records a few hundred thousand distinct CDR3 sequences, around 47% of them present only once. Sequences were obtained from peripheral blood mononuclear cells (PBMCs). Receptors were obtained from a man in his late teens or twenties with type 2 diabetes. CDR3s include the opening cysteine and the closing phenylalanine or tryptophan. A D gene is named only where the DNA matches it firmly. Expanded clones get a size class; other rows say once, few or many, or leave the size out.

clone size | D gene | J gene | V gene | CDR3 DNA | CDR3 protein
NA | NA | TRBJ2-7 | TRBV20-1 | TGCAGTGCTAGAGATGTAGACTACAAGCAGTACTTC | CSARDVDYKQYF
NA | TRBD1 | TRBJ2-5 | TRBV27 | TGTGCCAGCAGCCCAGACAGGGCCTTACAAGAGACCCAGTACTTC | CASSPDRALQETQYF
NA | NA | TRBJ2-3 | TRBV10-3 | TGTGCCATCAGCCTTGCCCAGGGAATCGGCGCAGATACGCAGTATTTT | CAISLAQGIGADTQYF
NA | NA | TRBJ2-1 | TRBV10-2 | TGCGCCAGCTCCCCCCACGGCGGGGGCCTTAACAATGAGCAGTTCTTC | CASSPHGGGLNNEQFF
NA | TRBD1 | TRBJ2-7 | TRBV6-1 | TGTGCCAGCAGTGAGATCACAGGGGGCTCCTACGAGCAGTACTTC | CASSEITGGSYEQYF
NA | TRBD1 | TRBJ1-2 | TRBV7-9 | TGTGCCAGCAGCCCGACAGGGATCTATGGCTACACCTTC | CASSPTGIYGYTF
NA | NA | TRBJ2-1 | TRBV6-1 | TGTGCCAGCAAATTGGGGCATGAGCAGTTCTTC | CASKLGHEQFF
NA | NA | TRBJ2-3 | TRBV20-1 | TGCAGTGCTAGAGATCAGGAGGGGGGCCTAAAAGATACGCAGTATTTT | CSARDQEGGLKDTQYF
NA | NA | TRBJ2-7 | TRBV30 | TGTGCCTCAACCCTGGGCAGCTCCTACGAGCAGTACTTC | CASTLGSSYEQYF
once | NA | TRBJ1-6 | TRBV13 | TGTGCCAGCAGCGGCAGTGGGGGTTATAATTCACCCCTCCACTTT | CASSGSGGYNSPLHF
NA | NA | TRBJ2-5 | TRBV18 | TGTGCCATCACCAACAGGGTCTCGGAGACCCAGTACTTC | CAITNRVSETQYF
NA | NA | TRBJ2-5 | TRBV5-1 | TGCGCCAGTCAAACAAACGGCCGCCAAGAGACCCAGTACTTC | CASQTNGRQETQYF
NA | NA | TRBJ1-3 | TRBV20-1 | TGCAGTGCTAGACGAGTGGACTCTGGAAACACCATATATTTT | CSARRVDSGNTIYF
NA | TRBD1 | TRBJ2-2 | TRBV20-1 | TGCAGTGCTAACCCAGGGGGCGATACCGGGGAGCTGTTTTTT | CSANPGGDTGELFF
NA | TRBD1 | TRBJ2-7 | TRBV2 | TGTGCCGGCACCAAGGACAGGGACTACGAGCAGTACTTC | CAGTKDRDYEQYF
few | NA | TRBJ2-3 | TRBV7-2 | TGTGCCAGCAGCTTACTATGGGATACGCAGTATTTT | CASSLLWDTQYF
few | NA | TRBJ1-2 | TRBV4-2 | TGTGCCAGCAGAGATCCCAAGAGCTATGGCTACACCTTC | CASRDPKSYGYTF
NA | NA | TRBJ1-2 | TRBV25-1 | TGTGCCAGCAGTGAAGTGGGGCCTAACTATGGCTACACCTTC | CASSEVGPNYGYTF
few | TRBD2 | TRBJ2-7 | TRBV27 | TGTGCCAGCAGTTTATCAGCGGGAGGCTACGAGCAGTACTTC | CASSLSAGGYEQYF
NA | NA | TRBJ2-7 | TRBV28 | TGTGCCAGCAGGGGTTTGGAGGAGATTTCGCGCGAGCAGTACTTC | CASRGLEEISREQYF
few | TRBD2 | TRBJ2-6 | TRBV12-3/TRBV12-4 | TGTGCCAGCAGTTGGGTAGCGGGAGCCGACTCTGGGGCCAACGTCCTGACTTTC | CASSWVAGADSGANVLTF
few | NA | TRBJ1-2 | TRBV20-1 | TGCAGTGCTAGCCCACAGGGATATGGCTACACCTTC | CSASPQGYGYTF
NA | NA | TRBJ1-2 | TRBV19 | TGTGCCAGTAGTACCGGACAGACGACGCTCTATGGCTACACCTTC | CASSTGQTTLYGYTF
NA | TRBD2 | TRBJ2-3 | TRBV19 | TGTGCCAGTAGGCCAACTAGCGGGTCATCAGATACGCAGTATTTT | CASRPTSGSSDTQYF
NA | NA | TRBJ2-7 | TRBV6-2/TRBV6-3 | TGTGCCAGCAAGGGCGGGGAGAGCTACGAGCAGTACTTC | CASKGGESYEQYF
many | NA | TRBJ2-6 | TRBV19 | TGTGCCAGTAGTATCCCGAGCTCTGGGGCCAACGTCCTGACTTTC | CASSIPSSGANVLTF
NA | NA | TRBJ2-7 | TRBV15 | TGTGCCACCAGGGACAGTCCCTCCTACGAGCGGTACTTC | CATRDSPSYERYF
NA | NA | TRBJ2-7 | TRBV25-1 | TGTGCCAGCAGTGGTGTTAGGGGATCCGAGCAGTACTTC | CASSGVRGSEQYF
NA | NA | TRBJ1-6 | TRBV20-1 | TGCAGTGCCTGGATGGGGAGCTCCTATAATTCACCCCTCCACTTT | CSAWMGSSYNSPLHF